These 13 T cell receptor beta chains originate from one sample sequenced in a study of blood T cells in healthy people across ages. Combining a sample-barcoded 5' primer with a J-beta primer mix, a second PCR ran for roughly 6 to 12 cycles. TCRdb re-derived calls from the 5' RACE reads in MiXCR, one entry per CDR3 protein. The table includes over 600,000 distinct CDR3 sequences, 40% to 45% detected once. The sequencing sample was made of blood. These TCRs come from an elderly man in good health.

This clonotype was counted a single time. One end of the junction is discordant with germline, which a read error may explain. This chain links TRBV12-3 or TRBV12-4 with TRBJ2-1, with 9 bases identical to TRBD2. CDR3 length: 17 amino acids. The CDR3 sequence is CARSFSLREGRFNEQFF. The CDR3 nucleotides read TGTGCCCGCAGTTTTAGTTTGCGGGAGGGCCGCTTCAATGAGCAGTTCTTC.

The V call is TRBV3-1, the J call TRBJ2-1; 14 positions agree with TRBD2. Germline V gene sequence: CDR1 LGHDT, CDR2 YNNKEL (reference sequence). The CDR3 length is 17 residues. Trimming cost V 4 bases and J 5 bases; bases outside gene matches: 7. CDR3 protein: CASSRRLAGGSNNEQFF. Here the CDR3 DNA reads TGTGCCAGCAGCCGTCGACTAGCGGGAGGGTCTAACAATGAGCAGTTCTTC.

V gene TRBV7-3 combines with J gene TRBJ2-2; tentatively, D is TRBD2 (5 bases). Trimming stripped 5 bases from V and 4 bases from J, with 11 bases between. The V gene's germline CDR1 is SGHTA and CDR2 FQGTGA. The CDR3 contains 14 residues. The CDR3 reads CASSPGKATGELFF. The DNA for the CDR3 is TGTGCCAGCAGCCCGGGAAAGGCCACCGGGGAGCTGTTTTTT.

With regard to this clonotype: A junction end diverges from the germline sequence, so it may reflect a read error. The chain couples TRBV24-1 to TRBJ1-1; D remains ambiguous. The CDR3 runs to 15 residues. Per the germline V gene, CDR1 is KGHDR and CDR2 is SFDVKD. The DNA for the CDR3 is TGTGCCGCCAGTGATCGGCGAAGGACGGTCGGTGAAGCTTTCTTT. Protein product: CAASDRRRTVGEAFF.

CDR3 sequence reads: CASSLGGAWQPQHF. CDR3 DNA sequence: TGTGCCAGCAGTTTAGGGGGGGCATGGCAGCCCCAGCATTTT. The V and J genes are TRBV28 and TRBJ1-5; TRBD1 might be the D (6 bases). This CDR3 has 14 amino acids. Trimming took off 2 bases at V and 7 bases at J, with 12 bases between the two ends. Germline values: CDR1 MDHEN, CDR2 SYDVKM.

This clonotype has only one observation. The chain recombines TRBV9 with TRBJ2-3, with 7 bases matching TRBD1. CDR1 and CDR2 (germline): SGDLS, YYNGEE. The CDR3 spans 18 residues. V trimming: 4 bases; J trimming: 2 bases; junction bases outside the gene matches: 16. The CDR3 reads CASSSPRGQSLITDTQYF. The CDR3 nucleotides read TGTGCCAGCAGCTCCCCACGGGGACAGAGCCTTATCACAGATACGCAGTATTTT.

The sample holds a few counts of this clonotype. This chain connects TRBV2 to TRBJ1-5; no reliable D call. CDR3 length: 11 residues. Trimming took 5 bases from V and 6 from J, leaving 5 bases between them. Germline values: CDR1 SNHLY, CDR2 FYNNEI. The DNA for the CDR3 is TGTGCCAGCAGTTTGCGTCAGCCCCAGCATTTT. As protein: CASSLRQPQHF.

This clonotype appeared many times. The rearrangement joins TRBV7-6 to TRBJ2-5; TRBD1 matches at 8 bases. The CDR3 loop spans 14 amino acids. Germline CDR1 reads SGHVS; CDR2 reads FNYEAQ. Trimming took 2 bases from V and 5 from J; bases not matched to a gene: 4. The CDR3 DNA sequence: TGTGCCAGCAGCTTACAGGGGGCAGGGGAGACCCAGTACTTC. This translates into CASSLQGAGETQYF.

This clonotype has only a few counts. The J gene is TRBJ1-6, the V gene TRBV20-1, with a weak D call TRBD1 (5 bases). V lost 5 bases, J lost 0 bases, and 8 bases lay in between. The CDR3 extends over 14 amino acids. Germline V CDR1 and CDR2: DFQATT, SNEGSKA (reference sequence). In DNA form, the CDR3 reads TGCAGTGCTTTTGACAGCTCCTATAATTCACCCCTCCACTTT. Its translation is CSAFDSSYNSPLHF.

This clonotype turned up a few times. The CDR3 DNA sequence: TGTGCCAGCAGCCAGCGACAGGGAGTTGGCTACACCTTC. Translating it yields CASSQRQGVGYTF. This chain connects TRBV3-1 to TRBJ1-2; 7 bases match TRBD1. J lost 7 bases, V lost 3 bases, and 5 bases had no gene match. Germline values: CDR1 LGHDT, CDR2 YNNKEL (reference sequence). The CDR3 totals 13 residues. The whole variable domain, remainder taken from reference TRBV3-1 and TRBJ1-2, is DTAVSQTPKYLVTQMGNDKSIKCEQNLGHDTMYWYKQDSKKFLKIMFSYNNKELIINETVPNRFSPKSPDKAHLNLHINSLELGDSAVYFCASSQRQGVGYTFGSGTRLTVV.

This clonotype was seen more than once but under ten times. V gene TRBV7-2 combines with J gene TRBJ2-1; 7 nucleotides match TRBD2. V lost 1 base to trimming and J lost 3 bases; unmatched junction nucleotides: 3. Germline V CDR1 and CDR2: SGHTA, FQGNSA. The CDR3 is 15 residues long. Here the CDR3 reads CASSLGGGIYNEQFF. In DNA, the CDR3 is TGTGCCAGCAGCTTAGGGGGGGGGATCTACAATGAGCAGTTCTTC.

The sample holds a few counts of this clonotype. The CDR3 DNA sequence: TGCGCCAGCACTGCAGCGGGAGGGCCGGACGAGCAGTACTTC. Translation gives CASTAAGGPDEQYF. The chain uses TRBV10-2 and TRBJ2-5; TRBD2 matches at 10 bases. The J call is doubtful: the DNA matches TRBJ2-7 better. CDR3 length equals 14 residues. Germline lookup yields CDR1 WSHSY and CDR2 SAAADI.

About this clonotype itself: A much more abundant neighbour one base away suggests this may be a read error. The chain recombines TRBV20-1 with TRBJ2-5; TRBD2 aligns across 8 bases. The CDR3 runs 14 residues. The germline gives CDR1 DFQATT, CDR2 SNEGSKA (reference sequence). CDR3 protein: CSARYTSGQEAQYF. CDR3 nucleotides: TGCAGTGCTAGGTACACTAGCGGTCAAGAGGCCCAGTACTTC.